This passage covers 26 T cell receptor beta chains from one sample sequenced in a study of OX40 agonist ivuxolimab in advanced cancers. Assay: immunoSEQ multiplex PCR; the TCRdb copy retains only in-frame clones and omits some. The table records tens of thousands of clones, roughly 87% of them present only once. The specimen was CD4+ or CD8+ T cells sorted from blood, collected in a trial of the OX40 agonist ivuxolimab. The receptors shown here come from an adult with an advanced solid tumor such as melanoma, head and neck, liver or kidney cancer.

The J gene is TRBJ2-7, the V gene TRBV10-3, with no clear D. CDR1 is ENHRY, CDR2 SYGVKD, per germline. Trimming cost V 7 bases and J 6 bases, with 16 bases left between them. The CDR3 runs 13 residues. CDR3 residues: CAINPKKDTEQYF. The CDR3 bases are TGTGCCATCAACCCAAAGAAGGATACCGAGCAGTACTTC.

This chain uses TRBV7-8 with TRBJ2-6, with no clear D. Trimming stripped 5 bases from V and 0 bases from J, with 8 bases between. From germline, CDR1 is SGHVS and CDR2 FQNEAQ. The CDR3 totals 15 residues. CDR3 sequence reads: CASSRPSSGANVLTF. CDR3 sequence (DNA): TGTGCCAGCAGCCGACCAAGCTCTGGGGCCAACGTCCTGACTTTC.

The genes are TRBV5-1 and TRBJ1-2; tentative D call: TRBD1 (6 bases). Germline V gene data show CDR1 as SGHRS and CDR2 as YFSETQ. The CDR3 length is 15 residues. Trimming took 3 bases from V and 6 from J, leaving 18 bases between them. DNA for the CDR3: TGCGCCAGCAGCTCCACCGAGGGGAAGGGGGATGGCTACACCTTC. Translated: CASSSTEGKGDGYTF.

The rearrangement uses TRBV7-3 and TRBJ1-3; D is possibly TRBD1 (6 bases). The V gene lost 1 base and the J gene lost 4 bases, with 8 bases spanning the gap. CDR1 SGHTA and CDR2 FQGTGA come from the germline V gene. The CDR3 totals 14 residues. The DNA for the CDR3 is TGTGCCAGCAGCTTAATGGGGGGCGGAAACACCATATATTTT. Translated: CASSLMGGGNTIYF.

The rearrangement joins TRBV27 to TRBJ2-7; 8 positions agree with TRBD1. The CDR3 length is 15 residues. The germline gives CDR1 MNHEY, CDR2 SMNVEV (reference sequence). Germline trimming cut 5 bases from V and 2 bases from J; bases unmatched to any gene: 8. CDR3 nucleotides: TGTGCCAGCAGTCGGTGGGGGGACAGGCCCTACGAGCAGTACGTC. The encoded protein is CASSRWGDRPYEQYV.

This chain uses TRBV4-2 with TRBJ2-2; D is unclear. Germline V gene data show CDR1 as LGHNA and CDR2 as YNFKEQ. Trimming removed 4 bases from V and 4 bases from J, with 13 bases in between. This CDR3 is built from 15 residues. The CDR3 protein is CASSLGLGPTGELFF. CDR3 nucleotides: TGTGCCAGCAGCCTCGGGCTCGGACCCACCGGGGAGCTGTTTTTT.

CDR3 in amino acids: CASSQDRVEAFF. The CDR3 DNA sequence: TGCGCCAGCAGCCAAGATAGGGTTGAAGCTTTCTTT. J is TRBJ1-1 and V is TRBV4-1; no firm D call. CDR3 length: 12 amino acids. Trimming removed 0 bases from V and 7 bases from J, with 6 bases in between. Germline CDR1 and CDR2: MGHRA and YSYEKL.

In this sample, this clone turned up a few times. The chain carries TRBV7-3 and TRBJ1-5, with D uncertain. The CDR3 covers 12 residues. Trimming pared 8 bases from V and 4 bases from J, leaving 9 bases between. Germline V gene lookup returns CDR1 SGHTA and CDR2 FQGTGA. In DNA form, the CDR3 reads TGTGCCAGCTTGGCGGCTAATCAGCCCCAGCATTTT. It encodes CASLAANQPQHF.

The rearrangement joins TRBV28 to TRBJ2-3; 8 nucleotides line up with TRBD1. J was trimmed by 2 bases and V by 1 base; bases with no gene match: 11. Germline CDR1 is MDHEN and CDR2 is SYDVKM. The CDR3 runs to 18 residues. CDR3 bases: TGTGCCAGCAGTTTATCTATCACAGGGGGTCGGACCACAGATACGCAGTATTTT. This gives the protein CASSLSITGGRTTDTQYF.

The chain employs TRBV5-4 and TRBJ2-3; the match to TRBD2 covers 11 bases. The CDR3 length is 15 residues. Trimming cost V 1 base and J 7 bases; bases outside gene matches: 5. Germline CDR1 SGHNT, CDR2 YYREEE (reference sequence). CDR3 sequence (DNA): TGTGCCAGCAGCTTGCCTAGCGGGGGGTTATATACGCAGTATTTT. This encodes CASSLPSGGLYTQYF.

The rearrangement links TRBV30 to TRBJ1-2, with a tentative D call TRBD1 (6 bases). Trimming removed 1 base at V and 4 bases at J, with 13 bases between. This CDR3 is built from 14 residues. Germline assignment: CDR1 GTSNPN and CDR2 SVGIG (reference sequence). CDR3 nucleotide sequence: TGTGCCTGGAGTGGGAGTCAGGGGTCCTATGGCTACACCTTC. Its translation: CAWSGSQGSYGYTF.

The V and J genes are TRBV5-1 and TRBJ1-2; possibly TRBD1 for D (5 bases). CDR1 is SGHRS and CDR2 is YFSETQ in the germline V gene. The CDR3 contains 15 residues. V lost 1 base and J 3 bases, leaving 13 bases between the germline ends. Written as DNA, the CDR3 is TGCGCCAGCAGCTTGAAGTCAGGGATTCACTATGGCTACACCTTC. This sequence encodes CASSLKSGIHYGYTF.

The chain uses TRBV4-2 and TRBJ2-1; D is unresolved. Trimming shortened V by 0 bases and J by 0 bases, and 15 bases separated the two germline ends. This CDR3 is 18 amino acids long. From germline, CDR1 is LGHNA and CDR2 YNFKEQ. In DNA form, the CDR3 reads TGTGCCAGCAGCCAAGATGATAGTGGTGCAAGCTCCTACAATGAGCAGTTCTTC. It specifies CASSQDDSGASSYNEQFF.

The chain's CDR3 is CASDQTGSGANYGYTF. The CDR3 region has the DNA TGTGCCAGTGACCAAACAGGGTCGGGGGCTAACTATGGCTACACCTTC. This chain uses TRBV19 with TRBJ1-2, with D perhaps TRBD1 (6 bases). The V end lost 8 bases, the J end lost 0 bases, and 19 bases lay between the germline ends. This CDR3 is 16 amino acids long. Germline CDR1 is LNHDA and CDR2 is SQIVND (reference sequence).

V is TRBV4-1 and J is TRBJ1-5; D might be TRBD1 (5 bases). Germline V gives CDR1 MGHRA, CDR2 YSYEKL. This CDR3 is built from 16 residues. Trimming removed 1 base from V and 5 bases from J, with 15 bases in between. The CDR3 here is CASSQAPGETDQPQHF. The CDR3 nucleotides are TGCGCCAGCAGCCAAGCCCCGGGGGAGACAGATCAGCCCCAGCATTTT.

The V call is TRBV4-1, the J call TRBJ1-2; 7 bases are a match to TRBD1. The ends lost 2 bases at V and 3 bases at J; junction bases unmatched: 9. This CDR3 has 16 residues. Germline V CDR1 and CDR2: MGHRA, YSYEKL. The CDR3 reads CASSQPTDRTYYGYTF. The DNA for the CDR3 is TGCGCCAGCAGCCAACCTACGGACAGGACCTACTATGGCTACACCTTC.

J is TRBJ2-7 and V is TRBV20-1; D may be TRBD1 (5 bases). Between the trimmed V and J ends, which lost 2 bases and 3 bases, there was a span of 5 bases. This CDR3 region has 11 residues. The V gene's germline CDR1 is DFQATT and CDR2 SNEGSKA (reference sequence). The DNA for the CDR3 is TGCAGTGCTAGACAGGGCTACGAGCAGTACTTC. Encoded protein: CSARQGYEQYF.

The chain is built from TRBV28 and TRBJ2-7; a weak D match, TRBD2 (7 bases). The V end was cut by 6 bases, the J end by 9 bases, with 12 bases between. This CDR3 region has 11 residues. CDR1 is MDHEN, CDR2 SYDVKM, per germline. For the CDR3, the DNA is TGTGCCAGCAGCCGGGGGGCCATGCAGTACGTC. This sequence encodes CASSRGAMQYV.

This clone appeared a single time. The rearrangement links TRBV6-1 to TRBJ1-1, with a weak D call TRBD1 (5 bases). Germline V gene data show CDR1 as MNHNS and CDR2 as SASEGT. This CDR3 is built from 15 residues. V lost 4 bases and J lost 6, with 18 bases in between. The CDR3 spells CASSGRVWGMPEAFF. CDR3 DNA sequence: TGTGCCAGCAGTGGCAGAGTGTGGGGGATGCCTGAAGCTTTCTTT.

CDR3 DNA sequence: TGTGCCATCAGTGAGTCGGGCGGCGGCAATGAGCAGTTCTTC. The encoded protein is CAISESGGGNEQFF. The gene calls are TRBV10-3 and TRBJ2-1; D gene unclear. With 0 bases removed from V and 6 bases from J, the gap between germline ends came to 9 bases. CDR1 and CDR2 from the germline V gene are ENHRY and SYGVKD. CDR3 length equals 14 residues.

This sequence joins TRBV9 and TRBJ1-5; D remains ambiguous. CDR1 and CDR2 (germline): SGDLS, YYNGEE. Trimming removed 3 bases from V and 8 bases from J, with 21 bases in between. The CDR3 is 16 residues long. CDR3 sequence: CASSASTGLPGEPQHF. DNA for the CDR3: TGTGCCAGCAGCGCATCTACGGGCCTACCTGGGGAGCCCCAGCATTTT.

The CDR3 DNA is TGTGCCAGCAGCTTGGGTCTCGGGGGGAGTCAAGAGACCCAGTACTTC. Translating gives CASSLGLGGSQETQYF. The chain employs TRBV5-5 and TRBJ2-5, with 7 nucleotides matching TRBD2. The trim removed 0 bases at V and 2 bases at J, leaving 7 bases unmatched. CDR1 and CDR2 from the germline V gene are SGHKS and YYEKEE (reference sequence). The CDR3 runs 16 residues. Variable domain in full (rest from reference TRBV5-5 and TRBJ2-5): DAGVTQSPTHLIKTRGQQVTLRCSPISGHKSVSWYQQVLGQGPQFIFQYYEKEERGRGNFPDRFSARQFPNYSSELNVNALLLGDSALYLCASSLGLGGSQETQYFGPGTRLLVL.

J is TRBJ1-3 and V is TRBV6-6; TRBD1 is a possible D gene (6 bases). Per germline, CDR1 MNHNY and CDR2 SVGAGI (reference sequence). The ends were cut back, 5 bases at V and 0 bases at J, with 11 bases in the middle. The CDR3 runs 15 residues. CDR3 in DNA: TGTGCCAGCAGTCCGGGACAATACTCTGGAAACACCATATATTTT. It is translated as CASSPGQYSGNTIYF.

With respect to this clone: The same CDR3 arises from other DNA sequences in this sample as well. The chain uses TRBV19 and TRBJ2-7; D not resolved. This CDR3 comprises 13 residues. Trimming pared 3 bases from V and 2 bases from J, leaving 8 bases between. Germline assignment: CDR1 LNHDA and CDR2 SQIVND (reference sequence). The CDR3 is CASSIGLAYEQYF. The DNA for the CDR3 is TGTGCCAGTAGTATCGGTCTCGCCTACGAGCAGTACTTC. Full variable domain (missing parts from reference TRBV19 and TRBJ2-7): DGGITQSPKYLFRKEGQNVTLSCEQNLNHDAMYWYRQDPGQGLRLIYYSQIVNDFQKGDIAEGYSVSREKKESFPLTVTSAQKNPTAFYLCASSIGLAYEQYFGPGTRLTVT.

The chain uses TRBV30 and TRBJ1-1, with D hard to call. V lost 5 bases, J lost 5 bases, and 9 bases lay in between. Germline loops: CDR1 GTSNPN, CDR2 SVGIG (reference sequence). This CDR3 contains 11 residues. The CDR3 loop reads CAWGLSTEAFF. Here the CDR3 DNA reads TGTGCCTGGGGACTTTCTACTGAAGCTTTCTTT.

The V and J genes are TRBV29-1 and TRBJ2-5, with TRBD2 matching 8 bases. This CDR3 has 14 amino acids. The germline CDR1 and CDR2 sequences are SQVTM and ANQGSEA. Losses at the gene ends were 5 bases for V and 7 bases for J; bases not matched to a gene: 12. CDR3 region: CSVSARGGEGTQYF. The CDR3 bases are TGCAGCGTTTCCGCACGGGGGGGCGAGGGGACCCAGTACTTC.